This TCR beta chain was sequenced for a study of graft-versus-host responses after intestinal transplantation. On the study more broadly: Isolated intestinal, liver-intestinal, or multivisceral transplants were what recipients had. Anti-thymocyte globulin induction was given to all recipients, followed by tacrolimus and steroids for 3 to 4 years. Study-wide results and caveats: Some GvH clones were seen earlier in gut or blood, suggesting intestinal origin. Within allografts, high graft-versus-host to host-versus-graft clonal ratios were seen among patients with graft-donor T cell macrochimerism.

About this clone: Its matching antigen is unknown.

Sequencing used immunoSEQ multiplex PCR; TCRdb keeps in-frame clones, though not all of them. The repertoire holds around 78,000 clones, with around 86% as singletons. The CDR3 has 16 residues. V shed 4 bases, J shed 12 bases, and the junction held 16 bases outside the gene matches. The V gene's germline CDR1 is MNHNY and CDR2 SVGAGI (reference sequence). V is TRBV6-6 and J is TRBJ2-1, with 9 nucleotides matching TRBD2. The sequencing used unstimulated CD8+ T cells sorted from spleen or lymph node cells, collected before transplant. This receptor was obtained from a human donor who was the organ donor for an intestinal transplant. The CDR3 nucleotides read TGTGCCAGCAGTTCCGAAGCGGGGGGCCCCTCGCCCGGGCAGTTCTTC. The encoded protein is CASSSEAGGPSPGQFF.